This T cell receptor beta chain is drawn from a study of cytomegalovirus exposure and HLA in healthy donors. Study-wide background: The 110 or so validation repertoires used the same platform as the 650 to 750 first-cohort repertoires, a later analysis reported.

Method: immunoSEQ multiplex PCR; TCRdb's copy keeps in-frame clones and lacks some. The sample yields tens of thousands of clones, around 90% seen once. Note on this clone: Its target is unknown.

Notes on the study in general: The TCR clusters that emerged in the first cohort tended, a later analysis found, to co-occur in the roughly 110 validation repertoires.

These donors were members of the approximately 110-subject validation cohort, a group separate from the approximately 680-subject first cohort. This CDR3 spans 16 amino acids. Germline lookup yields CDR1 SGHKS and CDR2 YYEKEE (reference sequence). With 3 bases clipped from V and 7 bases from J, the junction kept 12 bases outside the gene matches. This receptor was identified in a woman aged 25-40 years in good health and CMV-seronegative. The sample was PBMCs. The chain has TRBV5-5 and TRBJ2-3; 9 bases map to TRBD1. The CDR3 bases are TGTGCCAGCAGCTCCCGGGCGGGGACAGGGTGGTATACGCAGTATTTT. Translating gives CASSSRAGTGWYTQYF.